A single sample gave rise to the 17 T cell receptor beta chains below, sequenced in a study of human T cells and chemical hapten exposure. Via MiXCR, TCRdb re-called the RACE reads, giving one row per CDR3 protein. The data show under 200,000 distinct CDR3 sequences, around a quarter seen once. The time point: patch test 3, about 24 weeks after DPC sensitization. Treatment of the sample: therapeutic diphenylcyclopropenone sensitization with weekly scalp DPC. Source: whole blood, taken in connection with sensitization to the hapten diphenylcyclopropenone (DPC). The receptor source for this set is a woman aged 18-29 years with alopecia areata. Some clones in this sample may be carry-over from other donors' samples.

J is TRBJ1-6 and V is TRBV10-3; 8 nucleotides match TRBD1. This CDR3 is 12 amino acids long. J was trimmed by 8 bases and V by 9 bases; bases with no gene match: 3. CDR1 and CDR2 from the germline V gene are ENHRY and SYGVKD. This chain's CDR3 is CAIGQGDSPLHF. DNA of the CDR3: TGTGCCATAGGACAGGGTGATTCACCCCTCCACTTT.

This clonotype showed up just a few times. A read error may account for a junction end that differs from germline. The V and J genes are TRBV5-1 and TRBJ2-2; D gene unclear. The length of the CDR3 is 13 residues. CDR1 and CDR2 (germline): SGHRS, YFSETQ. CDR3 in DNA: TGCGCCAGCTGCTTGGTGGTGGGCCGGGAGCTGTTTTTT. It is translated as CASCLVVGRELFF.

The CDR3 region is CASSEQGYTGELFF. The CDR3 DNA follows: TGTGCCAGCAGCGAACAAGGTTACACCGGGGAGCTGTTTTTT. V gene TRBV7-2 combines with J gene TRBJ2-2; D is undetermined. V was trimmed by 5 bases and J by 3 bases, leaving 10 bases between them. This CDR3 spans 14 amino acids. The V gene's germline CDR1 is SGHTA and CDR2 FQGNSA. The full variable domain, rest sourced from reference TRBV7-2 and TRBJ2-2, is GAGVSQSPSNKVTEKGKDVELRCDPISGHTALYWYRQSLGQGLEFLIYFQGNSAPDKSGLPSDRFSAERTGGSVSTLTIQRTQQEDSAVYLCASSEQGYTGELFFGEGSRLTVL.

The CDR3 nucleotides read TGCAGTGGAGTTTTTGGGGCGGCCAAAAACATTCAGTACTTC. Protein product: CSGVFGAAKNIQYF. The J gene is TRBJ2-4, the V gene TRBV20-1; TRBD1 is a possible D gene (5 bases). The V end was cut by 7 bases, the J end by 1 base, with 14 bases between. This CDR3 region has 14 residues. Germline CDR1 reads DFQATT; CDR2 reads SNEGSKA (reference sequence).

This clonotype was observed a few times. CDR3 coding DNA: TGTGCCAGCAGCTTCCGTAGCGGGGGGCTCACAGATACGCAGTATTTT. Protein product: CASSFRSGGLTDTQYF. The chain couples TRBV7-8 to TRBJ2-3; 10 bases fit TRBD2. The CDR3 sequence is 16 residues long. Unmatched junction bases numbered 5, after V lost 3 bases and J lost 2 bases. CDR1 is SGHVS, CDR2 FQNEAQ, per germline.

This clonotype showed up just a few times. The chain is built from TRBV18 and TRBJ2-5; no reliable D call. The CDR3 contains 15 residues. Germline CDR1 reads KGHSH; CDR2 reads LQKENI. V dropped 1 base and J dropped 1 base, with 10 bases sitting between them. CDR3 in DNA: TGTGCCAGCTCACCACTAGTCACACTCCAAGAGACCCAGTACTTC. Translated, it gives CASSPLVTLQETQYF.

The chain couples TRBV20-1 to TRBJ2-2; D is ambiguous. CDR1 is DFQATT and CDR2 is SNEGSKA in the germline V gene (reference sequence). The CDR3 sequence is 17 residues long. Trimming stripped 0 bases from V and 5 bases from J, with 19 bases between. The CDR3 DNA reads TGCAGTGCTAGAGATCGTTACGCGAACAGCAGGACCGGGGAGCTGTTTTTT. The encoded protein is CSARDRYANSRTGELFF.

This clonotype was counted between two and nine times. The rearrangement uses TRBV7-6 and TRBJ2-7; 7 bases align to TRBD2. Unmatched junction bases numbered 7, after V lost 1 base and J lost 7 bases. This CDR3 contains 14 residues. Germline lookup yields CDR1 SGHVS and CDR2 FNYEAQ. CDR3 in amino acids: CASSLGRTSREQYF. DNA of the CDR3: TGTGCCAGCAGCTTAGGGCGGACTAGTCGGGAGCAGTACTTC. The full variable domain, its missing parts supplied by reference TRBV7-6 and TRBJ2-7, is GAGVSQSPRYKVTKRGQDVALRCDPISGHVSLYWYRQALGQGPEFLTYFNYEAQQDKSGLPNDRFSAERPEGSISTLTIQRTEQRDSAMYRCASSLGRTSREQYFGPGTRLTVT.

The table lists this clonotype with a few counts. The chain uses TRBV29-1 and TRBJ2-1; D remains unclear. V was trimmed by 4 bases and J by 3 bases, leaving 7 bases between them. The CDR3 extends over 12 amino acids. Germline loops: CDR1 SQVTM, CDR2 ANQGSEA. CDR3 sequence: CSVVRLYNEQFF. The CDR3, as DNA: TGCAGCGTTGTGCGACTCTACAATGAGCAGTTCTTC.

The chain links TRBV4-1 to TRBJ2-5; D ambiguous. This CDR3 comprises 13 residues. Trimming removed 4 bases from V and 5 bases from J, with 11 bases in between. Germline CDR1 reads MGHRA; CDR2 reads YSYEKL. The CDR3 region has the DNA TGCGCCAGCAGCCCCCGCGTTGGGGAGACCCAGTACTTC. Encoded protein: CASSPRVGETQYF.

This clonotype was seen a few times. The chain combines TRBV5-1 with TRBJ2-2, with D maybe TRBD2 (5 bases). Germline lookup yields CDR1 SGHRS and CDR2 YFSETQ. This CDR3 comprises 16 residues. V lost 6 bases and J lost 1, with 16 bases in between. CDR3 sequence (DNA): TGCGCCAGCACCCGGCCCGGGAACCTGAACACCGGGGAGCTGTTTTTT. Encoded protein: CASTRPGNLNTGELFF.

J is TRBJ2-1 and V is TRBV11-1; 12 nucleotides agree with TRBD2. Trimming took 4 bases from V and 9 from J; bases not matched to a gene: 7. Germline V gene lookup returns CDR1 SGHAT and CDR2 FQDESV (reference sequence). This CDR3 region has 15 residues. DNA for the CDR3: TGTGCCAGCAGCTCCTCTAGCGGGGGGGCGGTTGAGCAGTTCTTC. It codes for CASSSSSGGAVEQFF.

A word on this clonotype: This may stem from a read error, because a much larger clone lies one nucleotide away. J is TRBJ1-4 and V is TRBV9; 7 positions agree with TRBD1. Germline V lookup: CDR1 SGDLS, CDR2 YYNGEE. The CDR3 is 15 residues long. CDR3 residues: CASSPGTASLERLFF. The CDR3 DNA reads TGTGCCAGCAGCCCCGGGACAGCCTCCCTTGAAAGACTGTTTTTT.

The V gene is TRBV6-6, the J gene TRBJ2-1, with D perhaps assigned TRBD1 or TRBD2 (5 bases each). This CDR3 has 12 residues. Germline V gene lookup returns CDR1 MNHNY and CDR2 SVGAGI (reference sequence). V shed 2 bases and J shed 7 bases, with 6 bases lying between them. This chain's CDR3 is CASSYEGNEQFF. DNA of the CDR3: TGTGCCAGCAGTTACGAGGGGAATGAGCAGTTCTTC.

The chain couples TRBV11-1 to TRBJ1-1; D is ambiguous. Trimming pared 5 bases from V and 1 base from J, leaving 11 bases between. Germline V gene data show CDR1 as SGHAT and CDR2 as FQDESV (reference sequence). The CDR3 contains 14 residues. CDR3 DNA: TGTGCCAGCAGCCCGGTATGGAGGAACACTGAAGCTTTCTTT. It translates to CASSPVWRNTEAFF.

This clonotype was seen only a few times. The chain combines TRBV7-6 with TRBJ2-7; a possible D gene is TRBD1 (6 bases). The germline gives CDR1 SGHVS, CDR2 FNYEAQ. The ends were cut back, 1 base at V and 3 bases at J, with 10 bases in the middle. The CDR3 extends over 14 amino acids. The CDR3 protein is CASSLVGDNYEQYF. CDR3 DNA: TGTGCCAGCAGCTTAGTGGGGGACAACTACGAGCAGTACTTC.

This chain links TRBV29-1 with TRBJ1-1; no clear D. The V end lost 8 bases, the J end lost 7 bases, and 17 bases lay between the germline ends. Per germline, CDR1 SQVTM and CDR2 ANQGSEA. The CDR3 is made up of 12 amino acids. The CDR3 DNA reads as TGCAGCACTTGGGGAGGTTGGGGTGAAGCTTTCTTT. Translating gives CSTWGGWGEAFF.